One and the same sample provided the 13 T cell receptor beta chains below, sequenced in a study of a mutant IDH1 vaccine in newly diagnosed glioma (dated by TCRdb to the early 2020s). Library creation used the immunoSEQ multiplex PCR assay. TCRdb holds this immuneACCESS table with in-frame rearrangements only. Some clones are missing; in checked studies, unresolved V genes explain under half, and the rest has no known cause. This sample comprises approximately 80,000 clones, 91% of them detected only once. The ten largest clonotypes hold 0.55% to 0.65% of the sample. Antigens for these TCRs are unknown. The time point label here, explained by the study, means: week 5, during vaccination. Every vaccine dose consisted of 300 ug of a 20-mer mutant IDH1 peptide in Montanide, administered subcutaneously together with topical imiquimod. The material sequenced was PBMCs, taken from a glioma patient whose treatment included an IDH1 peptide vaccine. The receptors were sampled from a woman between 45 and 60 years old with glioma.

V and J are TRBV29-1 and TRBJ2-5; 9 bases map to TRBD2. Trimming at V came to 5 bases and at J to 5 bases, leaving 12 bases not matched to a gene. CDR1 and CDR2 (germline): SQVTM, ANQGSEA. This CDR3 has 15 residues. CDR3 in DNA: TGCAGCGTTTTTTCCGGCGGGAGGGCCCTGGAGACCCAGTACTTC. It encodes CSVFSGGRALETQYF.

The gene calls are TRBV5-1 and TRBJ2-2; D might be TRBD1 or TRBD2, each matching 5 bases. Germline V gene sequence: CDR1 SGHRS, CDR2 YFSETQ. The V and J ends lost 1 base and 2 bases respectively, with 12 bases between them. The CDR3 totals 16 residues. The CDR3 nucleotides are TGCGCCAGCAGCTTGAAGGGGACGGCCAACACCGGGGAGCTGTTTTTT. This gives the protein CASSLKGTANTGELFF.

CDR3 protein: CASSVGRSSYNEQFF. The DNA of the CDR3 is TGTGCCAGCAGCGTAGGCAGGAGCTCCTACAATGAGCAGTTCTTC. The chain is built from TRBV9 and TRBJ2-1; D is unresolved. The germline V and J ends were trimmed by 0 bases and 0 bases, with 7 bases remaining between them. CDR1 is SGDLS, CDR2 YYNGEE, per germline. CDR3 length: 15 amino acids.

V usage is TRBV5-8 and J usage is TRBJ1-3; D gene unclear. The germline V gene encodes CDR1 SGHTS and CDR2 YDEGEE. The V end was cut by 0 bases, the J end by 3 bases, with 4 bases between. There are 13 residues in the CDR3. The DNA of the CDR3 is TGTGCCAGCAGCTTGGCCAGTGGAAACACCATATATTTT. It translates to CASSLASGNTIYF.

The CDR3 sequence is CASREGGTEAFF. CDR3 nucleotides: TGTGCCAGCAGGGAGGGCGGGACTGAAGCTTTCTTT. The rearrangement uses TRBV2 and TRBJ1-1; D gene ambiguous. V was shortened by 6 bases and J by 5 bases, with 10 bases between the two germline ends. This CDR3 is built from 12 residues. The germline CDR1 and CDR2 sequences are SNHLY and FYNNEI. Full variable domain (rest looked up from reference TRBV2 and TRBJ1-1): EPEVTQTPSHQVTQMGQEVILRCVPISNHLYFYWYRQILGQKVEFLVSFYNNEISEKSEIFDDQFSVERPDGSNFTLKIRSTKLEDSAMYFCASREGGTEAFFGQGTRLTVV.

This clone was counted only a few times. DNA for the CDR3: TGCGCCAGCAGCCAGCCAACTAGCGGGAGGTTCAATGAGCAGTTCTTC. It encodes CASSQPTSGRFNEQFF. The chain employs TRBV4-1 and TRBJ2-1; 12 bases map to TRBD2. Trimming cost V 3 bases and J 6 bases; bases outside gene matches: 6. Germline CDR1 reads MGHRA; CDR2 reads YSYEKL. The CDR3 is 16 residues long.

The chain recombines TRBV2 with TRBJ1-1, with a weak D call TRBD1 (5 bases). The CDR3 runs to 15 residues. V was pared by 6 bases and J by 2 bases, with 16 bases between. CDR1 is SNHLY and CDR2 is FYNNEI in the germline V gene. CDR3 DNA sequence: TGTGCCAGCAGCCAAAAGGAGACAGTTAACACTGAAGCTTTCTTT. This encodes CASSQKETVNTEAFF.

V gene TRBV7-9 combines with J gene TRBJ2-7; no firm D call. This CDR3 region has 15 residues. Germline V CDR1 and CDR2: SEHNR, FQNEAQ (reference sequence). Trimming took off 8 bases at V and 2 bases at J, with 19 bases between the two ends. DNA for the CDR3: TGTGCCAGCGTAGCAGCGTCTGGGCTGGCCTACGAGCAGTACTTC. Amino acid sequence: CASVAASGLAYEQYF.

This chain uses TRBV10-3 with TRBJ2-3; TRBD2 might be the D (6 bases). Germline V CDR1 and CDR2: ENHRY, SYGVKD. V lost 11 bases, J lost 4 bases, and 13 bases lay in between. This CDR3 comprises 12 residues. CDR3 amino acids: CASALAADTQYF. For the CDR3, the DNA is TGTGCCTCCGCACTAGCCGCAGATACGCAGTATTTT.

This clone has a single count. The rearrangement joins TRBV9 to TRBJ2-3, with TRBD1 matching 10 bases. From germline, CDR1 is SGDLS and CDR2 YYNGEE. CDR3 size: 16 residues. Trimming cost V 3 bases and J 4 bases; bases outside gene matches: 8. Here the CDR3 DNA reads TGTGCCAGCAGCGAGACGACAGGGGGCTTATCAGATACGCAGTATTTT. This codes for CASSETTGGLSDTQYF.

This chain uses TRBV9 with TRBJ2-7; 11 bases agree with TRBD2. Germline V CDR1 and CDR2: SGDLS, YYNGEE. The J segment lost 2 bases and the V segment lost 4 bases, leaving 5 bases of the junction unmatched. This CDR3 is 15 amino acids long. In DNA form, the CDR3 reads TGTGCCAGCAGCTTGGGACTAGCGGAACCCTACGAGCAGTACTTC. Protein product: CASSLGLAEPYEQYF. Looking up the rest from reference TRBV9 and TRBJ2-7 gives the full variable domain: DSGVTQTPKHLITATGQRVTLRCSPRSGDLSVYWYQQSLDQGLQFLIQYYNGEERAKGNILERFSAQQFPDLHSELNLSSLELGDSALYFCASSLGLAEPYEQYFGPGTRLTVT.

This rearrangement joins TRBV6-5 to TRBJ2-2, with D possibly TRBD1 on 6 matching bases. Germline V gene data show CDR1 as MNHEY and CDR2 as SVGAGI. This CDR3 is 12 amino acids long. Trimming removed 10 bases from V and 6 bases from J, with 12 bases in between. CDR3 protein: CATTGTAGELFF. Written as DNA, the CDR3 is TGTGCCACCACAGGGACGGCCGGGGAGCTGTTTTTT.

This clone has only a few counts. The J gene is TRBJ2-7, the V gene TRBV10-1; D is unresolved. There are 15 residues in the CDR3. The V end lost 6 bases, the J end lost 7 bases, and 22 bases lay between the germline ends. The germline CDR1 and CDR2 sequences are WNHNN and SYGVQD (reference sequence). CDR3: CASSKSSGPFREQYF. The CDR3 DNA reads TGCGCCAGCAGCAAAAGTAGTGGCCCGTTCCGGGAGCAGTACTTC.